This TCR beta chain appears in the sequencing data of a study of T cells in Graves' hyperthyroidism and ophthalmopathy. Study observations and caveats: For ophthalmopathy, model prediction preceded onset by a median about six months.

The CDR3 loop spans 15 amino acids. V was clipped by 3 bases and J by 7 bases; unmatched bases: 7. Germline V lookup: CDR1 SGHAT, CDR2 FQDESV (reference sequence). This clonotype was detected ten times or more. Its antigen is currently unknown. RNA transcripts yielded amplified TCR beta CDR3 regions. The HTBI primer set drove a first-round RT-PCR of the TCR CDR3. TCRdb redid the calling of the multiplex PCR reads with MiXCR, one entry per CDR3 protein. Of hundreds of thousands of distinct CDR3 sequences detected, roughly 21% appear once; the ten largest clones hold about 45%. At least 3 on the Clinical Activity Score was recorded for ophthalmopathy patients, who also had NOSPECS grade at least 4 and duration under 3 months. Each diagnosis drew on symptoms, thyroxine, TRAb, thyroid ultrasound and orbital computed tomography findings.

The sample was blood. The chain combines TRBV11-1 with TRBJ2-7, with 12 bases fitting TRBD2. The receptor comes from a man aged 35 to 55 with Graves' ophthalmopathy. CDR3 sequence (DNA): TGTGCCAGCAGCTTCGGACTAGCGGGGACTCGAGAGCAGTACTTC. It is translated as CASSFGLAGTREQYF.